The rows below give T cell receptor beta chains drawn from one sample of a study of T cells in Graves' hyperthyroidism and ophthalmopathy. TCRdb ran MiXCR on the multiplex PCR reads and lists one entry per CDR3 protein. The data contain about 660,000 distinct CDR3 sequences, about 45% of them seen just once; the ten biggest clones take up less than 9%. The sequenced sample was peripheral blood or thyroid tissue (not recorded which). The receptor set was obtained from an adult man with Graves' disease, either hyperthyroidism or ophthalmopathy (not recorded which). Each CDR3 is given with its conserved first and last residue. Fields, in order: CDR3 protein, CDR3 DNA, J gene, D gene, V gene, clone size. The D gene is left open where the match is weak. The size of a clone is reported for some rows only, either as once, few or many, or as a class for expanded clones.

CDR3 protein: CASRSGTATGRPQHF
CDR3 DNA: TGTGCCAGCAGATCCGGGACAGCTACAGGGCGGCCCCAGCATTTT
J gene: TRBJ1-5
D gene: TRBD1
V gene: TRBV7-9
clone size: -

CDR3 protein: CASSTDRAGNTIYF
CDR3 DNA: TGTGCCAGCAGTACTGACAGGGCTGGAAACACCATATATTTT
J gene: TRBJ1-3
D gene: TRBD1
V gene: TRBV7-8
clone size: many

CDR3 protein: CASSTYRAAYEQYF
CDR3 DNA: TGTGCCAGCAGCACTTACAGGGCAGCCTACGAGCAGTACTTC
J gene: TRBJ2-7
D gene: -
V gene: TRBV7-2
clone size: many

CDR3 protein: CSANRTSGSLQETQYF
CDR3 DNA: TGCAGTGCTAACAGGACTAGCGGGTCCTTACAGGAGACCCAGTACTTC
J gene: TRBJ2-5
D gene: TRBD2
V gene: TRBV20-1
clone size: -

CDR3 protein: CASSFSVTNQPLHF
CDR3 DNA: TGTGCCAGCAGCTTTTCAGTGACCAATCAGCCCCTCCACTTT
J gene: TRBJ1-6
D gene: -
V gene: TRBV7-9
clone size: -

CDR3 protein: CASSPTVLIEAFF
CDR3 DNA: TGCGCCAGCAGCCCGACAGTTTTGATTGAAGCTTTCTTT
J gene: TRBJ1-1
D gene: -
V gene: TRBV5-1
clone size: -

CDR3 protein: CASSLGPMGGAGQPQHF
CDR3 DNA: TGCGCCAGCAGCTTGGGACCCATGGGGGGCGCCGGTCAGCCCCAGCATTTT
J gene: TRBJ1-5
D gene: -
V gene: TRBV5-1
clone size: -

CDR3 protein: CASKQGDTEAFF
CDR3 DNA: TGTGCCAGTAAACAGGGAGATACTGAAGCTTTCTTT
J gene: TRBJ1-1
D gene: -
V gene: TRBV6-6
clone size: few

CDR3 protein: CASSEFRFEQYF
CDR3 DNA: TGTGCCAGCAGTGAATTTCGCTTCGAGCAGTACTTC
J gene: TRBJ2-7
D gene: -
V gene: TRBV6-1
clone size: -

CDR3 protein: CASSQDQRGRNGYTF
CDR3 DNA: TGCGCCAGCAGCCAAGATCAACGGGGGCGGAATGGCTACACCTTC
J gene: TRBJ1-2
D gene: -
V gene: TRBV9
clone size: -

CDR3 protein: CSARPTAYSNQPQHF
CDR3 DNA: TGCAGTGCTAGACCCACGGCTTATAGCAATCAGCCCCAGCATTTT
J gene: TRBJ1-5
D gene: -
V gene: TRBV20-1
clone size: many

CDR3 protein: CASRGFATNEKLFF
CDR3 DNA: TGTGCCAGTAGAGGCTTTGCAACTAATGAAAAACTGTTTTTT
J gene: TRBJ1-4
D gene: -
V gene: TRBV19
clone size: few

CDR3 protein: CASSPELPSFGNTIYF
CDR3 DNA: TGCGCCAGCAGCCCTGAATTGCCATCGTTCGGAAACACCATATATTTT
J gene: TRBJ1-3
D gene: -
V gene: TRBV5-1
clone size: few

CDR3 protein: CASTLEQGGNTIYF
CDR3 DNA: TGTGCCAGCACCTTAGAACAAGGGGGAAACACCATATATTTT
J gene: TRBJ1-3
D gene: -
V gene: TRBV7-8
clone size: many

CDR3 protein: CASSQDRSRNTIYF
CDR3 DNA: TGTGCCAGCAGCCAAGATCGTTCCAGAAACACCATATATTTT
J gene: TRBJ1-3
D gene: -
V gene: TRBV7-3
clone size: -

CDR3 protein: CASLAGHGAANYGYTF
CDR3 DNA: TGTGCCAGTCTTGCGGGACATGGAGCGGCTAACTATGGCTACACCTTC
J gene: TRBJ1-2
D gene: -
V gene: TRBV19
clone size: many

CDR3 protein: CASSPPSSGRAWETQYF
CDR3 DNA: TGTGCCAGCAGTCCCCCTTCTAGCGGGAGGGCCTGGGAGACCCAGTACTTC
J gene: TRBJ2-5
D gene: TRBD2
V gene: TRBV9
clone size: few

CDR3 protein: CASSTRMQYKGKQYF
CDR3 DNA: TGTGCCAGCAGCACACGGATGCAGTACAAAGGGAAGCAGTACTTC
J gene: TRBJ2-7
D gene: -
V gene: TRBV7-4
clone size: -

CDR3 protein: CASSEGAVNTIYF
CDR3 DNA: TGTGCCAGCAGTGAAGGGGCAGTCAACACCATATATTTT
J gene: TRBJ1-3
D gene: -
V gene: TRBV2
clone size: -

CDR3 protein: CASSIATGVTRDYGYTF
CDR3 DNA: TGTGCCAGTAGTATAGCTACAGGGGTAACTCGCGACTATGGCTACACCTTC
J gene: TRBJ1-2
D gene: TRBD1
V gene: TRBV19
clone size: -

CDR3 protein: CASRNGMNTEAFF
CDR3 DNA: TGTGCAAGTCGAAATGGCATGAACACTGAAGCTTTCTTT
J gene: TRBJ1-1
D gene: -
V gene: TRBV19
clone size: few

CDR3 protein: CASVSQGEQYF
CDR3 DNA: TGTGCCAGCGTCTCCCAGGGCGAGCAGTACTTC
J gene: TRBJ2-7
D gene: -
V gene: TRBV11-1
clone size: -

CDR3 protein: CALQGAGGYTF
CDR3 DNA: TGTGCCCTGCAGGGGGCGGGGGGCTACACCTTC
J gene: TRBJ1-2
D gene: TRBD1
V gene: TRBV10-3
clone size: -

CDR3 protein: CASSDWGGMNTEAFF
CDR3 DNA: TGTGCCAGCAGTGATTGGGGGGGCATGAACACTGAAGCTTTCTTT
J gene: TRBJ1-1
D gene: -
V gene: TRBV2
clone size: -

CDR3 protein: CASSLGTAGSSGNTIYF
CDR3 DNA: TGTGCCAGCAGCTTAGGGACCGCAGGATCTAGTGGAAACACCATATATTTT
J gene: TRBJ1-3
D gene: -
V gene: TRBV7-6
clone size: once

CDR3 protein: CVSSSRTQETREQYF
CDR3 DNA: TGTGTCAGCAGCTCCCGGACACAGGAAACGCGCGAGCAGTACTTC
J gene: TRBJ2-7
D gene: -
V gene: TRBV7-9
clone size: -

CDR3 protein: CASSPGLVPTYEQYF
CDR3 DNA: TGTGCCAGTAGTCCTGGACTAGTTCCTACCTACGAGCAGTACTTC
J gene: TRBJ2-7
D gene: TRBD2
V gene: TRBV19
clone size: few

CDR3 protein: CASSLLPTGAYGYTF
CDR3 DNA: TGTGCCAGCAGTTTACTCCCGACAGGGGCCTATGGCTACACCTTC
J gene: TRBJ1-2
D gene: TRBD1
V gene: TRBV6-5
clone size: -

CDR3 protein: CASSYEVNQPQHF
CDR3 DNA: TGTGCCAGCAGTTACGAAGTGAATCAGCCCCAGCATTTT
J gene: TRBJ1-5
D gene: -
V gene: TRBV6-5
clone size: many

CDR3 protein: CATSSRDRDSPLHF
CDR3 DNA: TGTGCCACCAGCAGCCGGGACAGGGATTCACCCCTCCACTTT
J gene: TRBJ1-6
D gene: TRBD1
V gene: TRBV15
clone size: -

CDR3 protein: CASSQETGKATEAFF
CDR3 DNA: TGCGCCAGCAGCCAAGAGACAGGGAAGGCCACTGAAGCTTTCTTT
J gene: TRBJ1-1
D gene: TRBD1
V gene: TRBV5-1
clone size: -

CDR3 protein: CASSTGGTEAFF
CDR3 DNA: TGTGCCAGCAGTACAGGGGGCACTGAAGCTTTCTTT
J gene: TRBJ1-1
D gene: TRBD1
V gene: TRBV2
clone size: many

CDR3 protein: CSATGTSGSVWYEQYF
CDR3 DNA: TGCAGTGCTACCGGGACTAGCGGGAGTGTCTGGTACGAGCAGTACTTC
J gene: TRBJ2-7
D gene: TRBD2
V gene: TRBV20-1
clone size: -

CDR3 protein: CASRPRGHTGELFF
CDR3 DNA: TGTGCCAGCAGGCCCAGGGGGCACACCGGGGAGCTGTTTTTT
J gene: TRBJ2-2
D gene: TRBD1
V gene: TRBV12-3/TRBV12-4
clone size: few

CDR3 protein: CSARAGANQPQHF
CDR3 DNA: TGCAGTGCGAGGGCCGGGGCCAATCAGCCCCAGCATTTT
J gene: TRBJ1-5
D gene: -
V gene: TRBV20-1
clone size: -

CDR3 protein: CSASAGGVNTEAFF
CDR3 DNA: TGCAGTGCTAGCGCGGGGGGGGTGAACACTGAAGCTTTCTTT
J gene: TRBJ1-1
D gene: -
V gene: TRBV20-1
clone size: -

CDR3 protein: CAIRQGGNQETQYF
CDR3 DNA: TGTGCCATCCGGCAGGGGGGGAACCAAGAGACCCAGTACTTC
J gene: TRBJ2-5
D gene: -
V gene: TRBV10-3
clone size: -

CDR3 protein: CASSLAPANRGNTIYF
CDR3 DNA: TGTGCCAGCAGCTTAGCTCCGGCAAACAGAGGAAACACCATATATTTT
J gene: TRBJ1-3
D gene: -
V gene: TRBV13
clone size: few

CDR3 protein: CSVVSKDTEAFF
CDR3 DNA: TGCAGCGTTGTAAGTAAGGACACTGAAGCTTTCTTT
J gene: TRBJ1-1
D gene: -
V gene: TRBV29-1
clone size: -

CDR3 protein: CASSFGGALNTEAFF
CDR3 DNA: TGTGCCAGCAGCTTCGGGGGGGCTTTAAACACTGAAGCTTTCTTT
J gene: TRBJ1-1
D gene: -
V gene: TRBV7-9
clone size: -

CDR3 protein: CASSLTGMAPNGYTF
CDR3 DNA: TGTGCCAGCAGCTTAACAGGGATGGCCCCCAATGGCTACACCTTC
J gene: TRBJ1-2
D gene: -
V gene: TRBV7-2
clone size: many

CDR3 protein: CASSAGTGEQQYF
CDR3 DNA: TGCGCCAGCAGCGCGGGGACAGGGGAACAGCAGTACTTC
J gene: TRBJ2-7
D gene: TRBD1
V gene: TRBV10-2
clone size: many

CDR3 protein: CASSLLWKAGATGELFF
CDR3 DNA: TGTGCCAGCAGCTTACTTTGGAAAGCGGGGGCCACCGGGGAGCTGTTTTTT
J gene: TRBJ2-2
D gene: TRBD2
V gene: TRBV7-2
clone size: -

CDR3 protein: CASRVSGGASTGELIF
CDR3 DNA: TGTGCCAGCAGGGTTAGCGGGGGGGCAAGCACCGGGGAGCTGATTTTT
J gene: TRBJ2-2
D gene: TRBD2
V gene: TRBV2
clone size: -

CDR3 protein: CASSMQGGNQPQHF
CDR3 DNA: TGTGCCAGTAGTATGCAGGGCGGCAATCAGCCCCAGCATTTT
J gene: TRBJ1-5
D gene: -
V gene: TRBV19
clone size: few

CDR3 protein: CASSNTASGTEAFF
CDR3 DNA: TGTGCCAGCAGCAACACCGCCTCGGGGACTGAAGCTTTCTTT
J gene: TRBJ1-1
D gene: -
V gene: TRBV9
clone size: few

CDR3 protein: CASSMTGGRSPLHF
CDR3 DNA: TGTGCCAGTAGTATGACAGGGGGTCGTTCACCCCTCCACTTT
J gene: TRBJ1-6
D gene: TRBD1
V gene: TRBV19
clone size: few

CDR3 protein: CASSPREISPLHF
CDR3 DNA: TGTGCCAGCAGCCCACGGGAAATTTCACCCCTCCACTTT
J gene: TRBJ1-6
D gene: -
V gene: TRBV7-2
clone size: once